This T cell receptor (beta chain) was sequenced for a study of T-cell memory formation after mild COVID-19. Overall study results and limits: Certain responding clones were present in pre-infection memory, suggesting participation of cross-reactive memory.

The V segment lost 0 bases and the J segment 5 bases; nucleotides outside the gene matches: 6. This CDR3 contains 15 residues. CDR1 and CDR2 from the germline V gene are SGHRS and YFSETQ. Only a few counts were recorded for this clonotype. Its antigen is not identified. TCRdb re-called the 5' RACE reads through MiXCR, storing one row per CDR3 protein. The repertoire consists of around 200,000 distinct CDR3 sequences, with roughly a fifth occurring once and the leading ten covering about 21%. The source material was PBMCs or a T cell subset sorted from them (not recorded which). The rearrangement links TRBV5-1 to TRBJ1-1; TRBD1 aligns across 8 bases. The sequence derives from an adult woman who had mild COVID-19 (a few samples of this study predate the infection). Cell type and time point are not known. The CDR3 bases are TGCGCCAGCAGCTTGGCCCTACAGGGGGGTACTGAAGCTTTCTTT. The encoded protein is CASSLALQGGTEAFF.